Shown below are 12 T cell receptor beta chains from a single sample sequenced in a study of technical replicates of blood from several donors. Clones were read by immunoSEQ multiplex PCR, and TCRdb kept only the in-frame ones, dropping some. The sample contains under 100,000 clones, around 96% of which appear only once. The sequenced sample consisted of T cells isolated from PBMCs. Every receptor here comes from a human donor in good health.

V usage is TRBV6-5 and J usage is TRBJ2-3; 11 positions agree with TRBD1. The CDR3 extends over 14 amino acids. Germline V gene data show CDR1 as MNHEY and CDR2 as SVGAGI. Germline trimming cut 5 bases from V and 4 bases from J; bases unmatched to any gene: 2. The CDR3 sequence: CASSRDRGADTQYF. The CDR3 DNA reads TGTGCCAGCAGTAGGGACAGGGGGGCAGATACGCAGTATTTT.

The V call is TRBV7-9, the J call TRBJ2-3; 10 nucleotides match TRBD1. CDR3 length: 16 residues. The germline CDR1 and CDR2 sequences are SEHNR and FQNEAQ (reference sequence). With V trimmed by 4 bases and J by 2 bases, 6 bases remained unmatched. The CDR3: CASSSWGTGATDTQYF. The DNA of the CDR3 is TGTGCCAGCAGCTCCTGGGGGACAGGGGCCACAGATACGCAGTATTTT.

The V gene is TRBV11-3, the J gene TRBJ2-1; the match to TRBD2 covers 7 bases. CDR3 size: 15 residues. The germline gives CDR1 SGHNT, CDR2 YENEEA. After removal of 1 base from V and 5 bases from J, the junction contained 5 bases not matched to a gene. CDR3 DNA: TGTGCCAGCAGCTTAGTACCCCTAGCGGACAATGAGCAGTTCTTC. Its protein product is CASSLVPLADNEQFF.

The chain has TRBV4-1 and TRBJ2-7; 11 bases align to TRBD2. The germline gives CDR1 MGHRA, CDR2 YSYEKL. V was pared by 0 bases and J by 4 bases, with 11 bases of the junction left unmatched. This CDR3 has 18 residues. CDR3 region: CASSQEVPLAGVEYEQYF. In nucleotides, the CDR3 is TGCGCCAGCAGCCAAGAGGTCCCACTAGCGGGAGTGGAGTACGAGCAGTACTTC.

The chain uses TRBV18 and TRBJ1-3, with D maybe TRBD1 (6 bases). Per germline, CDR1 KGHSH and CDR2 LQKENI. The V and J ends lost 1 base and 5 bases respectively, with 15 bases between them. The CDR3 has 16 residues. The CDR3: CASSPLVQGVRNTIYF. The CDR3 coding sequence is TGTGCCAGCTCACCACTAGTACAGGGAGTGCGAAACACCATATATTTT.

The CDR3 is CASRGGADYGYTF. For the CDR3, the DNA is TGTGCCAGCAGGGGAGGGGCTGACTATGGCTACACCTTC. The chain has TRBV2 and TRBJ1-2; D might be TRBD1 (5 bases). V was shortened by 6 bases and J by 3 bases, with 11 bases between the two germline ends. The CDR3 extends over 13 amino acids. The germline V gene encodes CDR1 SNHLY and CDR2 FYNNEI.

A word on this clone: Within the sample, other DNA sequences also encode this same CDR3. The V and J genes are TRBV9 and TRBJ2-7, with 7 bases aligning to TRBD2. The germline V gene encodes CDR1 SGDLS and CDR2 YYNGEE. The CDR3 consists of 14 residues. The V segment lost 0 bases and the J segment 1 base; nucleotides outside the gene matches: 1. The CDR3 DNA reads TGTGCCAGCAGCGTAGCTAGCGGTTCCTACGAGCAGTACTTC. Encoded protein: CASSVASGSYEQYF.

This rearrangement joins TRBV7-2 to TRBJ2-5; 8 bases map to TRBD1. Germline loops: CDR1 SGHTA, CDR2 FQGNSA. J gave up 4 bases and V 4 bases, and 8 bases lay outside the gene matches. The CDR3 consists of 15 residues. The CDR3 region has the DNA TGTGCCAGCAGCTACGACTCAGGGGGCTCAGAGACCCAGTACTTC. Its translation is CASSYDSGGSETQYF. Combining the CDR3 with reference TRBV7-2 and TRBJ2-5 gives the whole variable domain GAGVSQSPSNKVTEKGKDVELRCDPISGHTALYWYRQSLGQGLEFLIYFQGNSAPDKSGLPSDRFSAERTGGSVSTLTIQRTQQEDSAVYLCASSYDSGGSETQYFGPGTRLLVL.

The chain uses TRBV27 and TRBJ2-1; unclear D gene. CDR1 and CDR2 from the germline V gene are MNHEY and SMNVEV (reference sequence). The CDR3 extends over 14 amino acids. V lost 3 bases to trimming and J lost 2 bases, with 8 bases between them. In DNA form, the CDR3 reads TGTGCCAGCAGTTTTGGCGGAGCCTACAATGAGCAGTTCTTC. Translated: CASSFGGAYNEQFF.

V is TRBV6-5 and J is TRBJ2-1; tentatively, D is TRBD1 (5 bases). The V and J ends lost 2 bases and 5 bases respectively, with 7 bases between them. CDR1 is MNHEY and CDR2 is SVGAGI in the germline V gene. This CDR3 has 13 amino acids. In DNA form, the CDR3 reads TGTGCCAGCAGTTACCAGGGTCACAATGAGCAGTTCTTC. Protein: CASSYQGHNEQFF.

The chain couples TRBV14 to TRBJ1-1; 7 bases are a match to TRBD1. The CDR3 runs 16 residues. J gave up 8 bases and V 4 bases, and 16 bases lay outside the gene matches. Germline lookup yields CDR1 SGHDN and CDR2 FVKESK. The CDR3 region has the DNA TGTGCCAGCAGCCCGCTCTCACAGGGGAATGCGGGAGAAGCTTTCTTT. This translates into CASSPLSQGNAGEAFF.

The chain joins TRBV27 to TRBJ1-1; D ambiguous. With 5 bases removed from V and 7 bases from J, the gap between germline ends came to 14 bases. This CDR3 is 13 amino acids long. CDR1 is MNHEY and CDR2 is SMNVEV in the germline V gene (reference sequence). CDR3 amino acids: CASSPLPEGEAFF. In DNA form, the CDR3 reads TGTGCCAGCAGTCCCCTCCCCGAGGGTGAAGCTTTCTTT.